The source of this T cell receptor (beta chain) is a study of metastatic and nonmetastatic thyroid tumors. About the study: Comparative analysis of repertoires was undertaken across blood and tumor or nodule tissue obtained from malignant and benign thyroid patients.

In its sample, this clone was seen a few times. The CDR3 spans 13 residues. The ends were cut back, 2 bases at V and 10 bases at J, with 12 bases in the middle. Thyroid surgery was performed in patients who had received no treatment beforehand. With MiXCR, TCRdb called clones anew from the PCR reads. The sample lists 15,000 or so clones, around 32% occurring once. Sequenced material: tumor tissue. This TCR was recovered from a male donor with papillary thyroid cancer or a benign thyroid nodule (not recorded which). Some clones in this sample may be carry-over from other donors' samples. The chain combines TRBV12-3 or TRBV12-4 with TRBJ2-1, with D perhaps TRBD2 (5 bases). The chain's CDR3 is CASSLSASREQFF. In nucleotides, the CDR3 is TGTGCCAGCAGTTTATCGGCTAGCCGGGAGCAGTTCTTC.